The rows below give T cell receptor beta chains drawn from one sample of a study of response to subunit inactivated influenza vaccine. A single record per CDR3 protein comes from TCRdb applying MiXCR to the RT-PCR reads. This sample has about 480,000 distinct CDR3 sequences, with approximately 9.9% found just once. The source was PBMCs from blood, collected 40 to 50 days after vaccination. All receptors come from a man aged 50-59 years who received an inactivated influenza vaccine. The CDR3 runs from the conserved cysteine through the conserved F or W. The D gene is left open where the match is weak. The size of a clone is reported for some rows only, either as once, few or many, or as a class for expanded clones.

CDR3 protein,CDR3 DNA,J gene,clone size,D gene,V gene
CASSFIGTRHEEQFF,TGTGCCAGCAGCTTTATCGGGACTAGGCATGAGGAGCAGTTCTTC,TRBJ2-1,many,TRBD2,TRBV7-9
CSAGTSKETQYF,TGCAGTGCCGGGACTAGTAAAGAGACCCAGTACTTC,TRBJ2-5,-,TRBD2,TRBV20-1
CASSQDVTSNEQFF,TGCGCCAGCAGCCAAGACGTGACCAGCAATGAGCAGTTCTTC,TRBJ2-1,-,-,TRBV4-3
CASSGDDITRYGYTF,TGCGCCAGCAGCGGGGACGACATTACCCGCTATGGCTACACCTTC,TRBJ1-2,few,-,TRBV5-1
CASSQDFRQGKNIQYF,TGTGCCAGCAGCCAAGACTTTCGACAGGGCAAAAACATTCAGTACTTC,TRBJ2-4,-,TRBD1,TRBV3-1
CASRLQTRETQYF,TGTGCCAGCAGACTTCAAACGAGAGAGACCCAGTACTTC,TRBJ2-5,few,-,TRBV7-2
CASSSGTSGIQYF,TGTGCCAGCAGTTCCGGGACTAGCGGGATCCAGTACTTC,TRBJ2-5,few,TRBD2,TRBV12-3/TRBV12-4
CSARDIGNTQYF,TGCAGTGCTAGAGATATCGGAAATACGCAGTATTTT,TRBJ2-3,many,-,TRBV20-1
CAISGNKNRDLSPLHF,TGTGCCATCAGTGGTAATAAGAACAGGGACCTTTCACCCCTCCACTTT,TRBJ1-6,many,-,TRBV10-3
CASSPRTEGGPEAFF,TGTGCCAGCTCACCGAGGACAGAAGGAGGCCCTGAAGCTTTCTTT,TRBJ1-1,-,-,TRBV18
CASSVGWGQHNEQFF,TGTGCCAGCAGCGTCGGATGGGGCCAACACAATGAGCAGTTCTTC,TRBJ2-1,many,-,TRBV9
CASSYSGVRTDTQYF,TGTGCCAGCAGTTACTCTGGGGTCCGCACAGATACGCAGTATTTT,TRBJ2-3,many,-,TRBV6-5
CSVEFARGLAGGLQQETQYF,TGCAGCGTTGAATTCGCGAGGGGACTAGCGGGAGGGCTGCAGCAAGAGACCCAGTACTTC,TRBJ2-5,-,TRBD2,TRBV29-1
CSVGTSGTTDTQYF,TGCAGCGTCGGGACTAGCGGCACCACAGATACGCAGTATTTT,TRBJ2-3,-,TRBD2,TRBV29-1
CAIGTAYNSPLHF,TGTGCCATCGGGACAGCCTATAATTCACCCCTCCACTTT,TRBJ1-6,-,TRBD1,TRBV10-3
CASSLDSGLTYEQYF,TGCGCCAGCAGCTTGGACTCCGGACTAACCTACGAGCAGTACTTC,TRBJ2-7,few,-,TRBV5-1
CSAHEGAASYNEQFF,TGCAGTGCTCACGAAGGGGCGGCCTCCTACAATGAGCAGTTCTTC,TRBJ2-1,few,-,TRBV20-1
CASSLGNGGLDQYF,TGCGCCAGCAGCTTGGGGAATGGCGGCCTCGACCAGTACTTC,TRBJ2-5,few,-,TRBV5-1
CASSTVGAPEQYF,TGTGCCAGCAGCACCGTGGGTGCCCCCGAGCAGTACTTC,TRBJ2-7,-,-,TRBV7-2
CASSLAGAGRGTEAFF,TGCGCCAGCAGCTTGGCCGGGGCAGGGAGGGGCACTGAAGCTTTCTTT,TRBJ1-1,-,-,TRBV5-1
CASSQDVSTGYGYTF,TGCGCCAGCAGCCAAGATGTTAGCACAGGCTATGGCTACACCTTC,TRBJ1-2,many,-,TRBV4-3
CASSLSGKPQHF,TGTGCCAGCAGCTTATCAGGGAAGCCCCAGCATTTT,TRBJ1-5,few,-,TRBV7-9
CASSLSNRGELFF,TGTGCCAGCAGTTTGTCTAACCGAGGGGAGCTGTTTTTT,TRBJ2-2,many,-,TRBV6-5
CASSYTTWGYEQYF,TGTGCCAGCAGTTACACCACCTGGGGCTACGAGCAGTACTTC,TRBJ2-7,many,-,TRBV6-5
CASSLVWDEKLFF,TGCGCCAGCAGCTTGGTTTGGGATGAAAAACTGTTTTTT,TRBJ1-4,few,-,TRBV5-1
CATSRDRGQAFQQYF,TGTGCCACCAGCAGAGATCGGGGACAGGCTTTCCAGCAGTACTTC,TRBJ2-7,-,TRBD1,TRBV15
CASSFGFPYEQYF,TGTGCCAGCAGCTTTGGATTCCCCTACGAGCAGTACTTC,TRBJ2-7,few,-,TRBV5-5
CASTLHGSAEQYF,TGTGCCAGCACTCTCCACGGTTCGGCCGAGCAGTACTTC,TRBJ2-7,-,-,TRBV6-2/TRBV6-3
CASSLPGLETQYF,TGTGCCAGCAGCCTGCCGGGTCTTGAGACCCAGTACTTC,TRBJ2-5,-,-,TRBV3-1